Below, 10 T cell receptor beta chains from the same sample are listed, as sequenced in a study of T cell responses to AZD1222 COVID-19 vaccine (dated by TCRdb to about 2021). The sample's time point label is to be understood as: baseline before first vaccination. Libraries were built with the immunoSEQ multiplex PCR assay. The source is immuneACCESS, and TCRdb retained only in-frame sequences with V and J called. Part of the clones is not carried over; for the studies checked, unresolved V genes explain less than half of this, and the remainder is unexplained. The sample profile shows about 180,000 clones; roughly 88% of them were found once. Roughly 8% of the sample is taken by the ten largest. The sample was peripheral blood, taken on day 0 of AZD1222 vaccination. The receptor set was obtained from an adult in good health.

The genes are TRBV15 and TRBJ1-2; 11 bases align to TRBD1. CDR3 length equals 16 residues. CDR1 LNHNV and CDR2 YYDKDF come from the germline V gene (reference sequence). Trimming removed 5 bases from V and 8 bases from J; junction bases left unmatched: 13. As DNA, the CDR3 is TGTGCCACCAGCCGGGGGAATAGGGACAGGGGGTCCGGCTACACCTTC. Residues: CATSRGNRDRGSGYTF.

The chain employs TRBV11-2 and TRBJ2-2; possibly TRBD2 for D (7 bases). V gave up 5 bases and J gave up 7 bases, with 11 bases separating them. The CDR3 sequence is 13 residues long. Germline CDR1 SGHAT, CDR2 FQNNGV. The CDR3 is CASSLGGDGELFF. CDR3 in DNA: TGTGCCAGCAGCCTAGGGGGGGACGGGGAGCTGTTTTTT.

The chain has TRBV29-1 and TRBJ2-7; a weak D match, TRBD2 (5 bases). The CDR3 extends over 13 amino acids. Deletions cut 4 bases from V and 2 bases from J, with 12 bases between. Germline V gives CDR1 SQVTM, CDR2 ANQGSEA. CDR3 in DNA: TGCAGCGTTGCCCGGGGTTTTCCCTACGAGCAGTACTTC. Protein sequence: CSVARGFPYEQYF.

The chain carries TRBV6-6 and TRBJ2-7; 8 bases line up with TRBD2. Germline CDR1 is MNHNY and CDR2 is SVGAGI (reference sequence). The CDR3 loop spans 16 amino acids. After removal of 4 bases from V and 7 bases from J, the junction contained 15 bases not matched to a gene. The CDR3 sequence: CASSFGRSSGVVEQYF. DNA for the CDR3: TGTGCCAGCAGTTTCGGACGAAGTAGCGGGGTGGTGGAGCAGTACTTC.

In its sample, this clone was seen once. In DNA form, the CDR3 reads TGTGCCAGCAGCCCCTCCTGGACAGGGGGGATCACTGAAGCTTTCTTT. As protein: CASSPSWTGGITEAFF. The chain carries TRBV3-1 (or the pseudogene TRBV3-2) and TRBJ1-1, with 10 bases that match TRBD1. V shed 4 bases, J shed 4 bases, and the junction held 9 bases outside the gene matches. This CDR3 is built from 16 residues. Germline V CDR1 and CDR2: LGHDT, YNNKEL (reference sequence).

CDR3 bases: TGTGCCAGCAGCCGGACTAGCGGGGCCTACGAGCAGTACTTC. Protein product: CASSRTSGAYEQYF. The J gene is TRBJ2-7, the V gene TRBV7-9; 12 bases map to TRBD2. The CDR3 contains 14 residues. Germline values: CDR1 SEHNR, CDR2 FQNEAQ (reference sequence). The J segment lost 2 bases and the V segment lost 5 bases, leaving 1 base of the junction unmatched.

The chain carries TRBV6-5 and TRBJ1-5; tentative D call: TRBD1 (6 bases). Germline V gene sequence: CDR1 MNHEY, CDR2 SVGAGI. V was shortened by 7 bases and J by 4 bases, with 17 bases between the two germline ends. The CDR3 sequence is 15 residues long. CDR3 region: CASTQRGLGNQPQHF. Written as DNA, the CDR3 is TGTGCCAGCACTCAAAGGGGGTTGGGGAATCAGCCCCAGCATTTT.

The rearrangement uses TRBV27 and TRBJ1-5; no definite D call. Germline loops: CDR1 MNHEY, CDR2 SMNVEV (reference sequence). This CDR3 is 16 amino acids long. With 5 bases removed from V and 1 base from J, the gap between germline ends came to 15 bases. In DNA form, the CDR3 reads TGTGCCAGCAGTCCCCGAGGGAGGACCAGCAATCAGCCCCAGCATTTT. This codes for CASSPRGRTSNQPQHF.

This clone was seen a single time. The chain carries TRBV10-3 and TRBJ1-5; 10 bases line up with TRBD1. The V gene's germline CDR1 is ENHRY and CDR2 SYGVKD. The V gene end was trimmed by 4 bases and the J gene end by 0 bases; junction bases not matched to a gene: 18. The CDR3 has 21 amino acids. The CDR3 region is CAISALRQGAVAGNSNQPQHF. CDR3 DNA sequence: TGTGCCATCAGTGCACTGAGACAGGGGGCCGTCGCGGGTAATAGCAATCAGCCCCAGCATTTT.

This chain connects TRBV2 to TRBJ1-2; D is undetermined. The CDR3 extends over 16 amino acids. Trimming left V 8 bases short and J 3 bases short, with 22 bases between. Germline V gene lookup returns CDR1 SNHLY and CDR2 FYNNEI. CDR3 loop: CASSPEGALRDYGYTF. The CDR3 DNA reads TGTGCCAGCTCTCCCGAGGGTGCGCTGAGAGACTATGGCTACACCTTC.